The 9 T cell receptor beta chains reported below all come from one sample, sequenced in a study of a mutant IDH1 vaccine in newly diagnosed glioma. For these receptors, no antigen is known. Profiling relied on immunoSEQ multiplex PCR, and the TCRdb table lists in-frame clones only, not all of them. The sample contains roughly 70,000 clones, approximately 84% of which appear only once. Time point indicated: week 11, during vaccination. One vaccine dose held 300 ug of mutant IDH1 20-mer peptide and came with topical imiquimod. The sequencing used PBMCs, collected from a glioma patient whose treatment included an IDH1 peptide vaccine. The origin of the receptors is a woman aged 45-60 years with glioma.

The chain links TRBV2 to TRBJ1-1; no clear D. The germline V and J ends were trimmed by 4 bases and 0 bases, with 9 bases remaining between them. The CDR3 totals 14 residues. Germline V CDR1 and CDR2: SNHLY, FYNNEI. As DNA, the CDR3 is TGTGCCAGCAGTGGAGAGGCCATGAACACTGAAGCTTTCTTT. It yields the protein CASSGEAMNTEAFF.

The chain has TRBV18 and TRBJ1-5, with a tentative D call TRBD1 (6 bases). Germline V gene lookup returns CDR1 KGHSH and CDR2 LQKENI. The V gene lost 6 bases and the J gene lost 1 base, with 7 bases spanning the gap. The length of the CDR3 is 13 residues. As DNA, the CDR3 is TGTGCCAGCTCGGACAGCAGCAATCAGCCCCAGCATTTT. It codes for CASSDSSNQPQHF.

This chain connects TRBV19 to TRBJ1-1; 9 bases match TRBD1. The CDR3 has 15 amino acids. Trimming took 3 bases from V and 2 from J; bases not matched to a gene: 4. Germline V lookup: CDR1 LNHDA, CDR2 SQIVND (reference sequence). CDR3 loop: CASSILTGGNTEAFF. As DNA, the CDR3 is TGTGCCAGTAGTATTTTGACAGGGGGTAACACTGAAGCTTTCTTT. The full variable domain, with the rest looked up from reference TRBV19 and TRBJ1-1, is DGGITQSPKYLFRKEGQNVTLSCEQNLNHDAMYWYRQDPGQGLRLIYYSQIVNDFQKGDIAEGYSVSREKKESFPLTVTSAQKNPTAFYLCASSILTGGNTEAFFGQGTRLTVV.

This clone was recorded once. The genes are TRBV6-6 and TRBJ1-1; the D gene is possibly TRBD1 (6 bases). This CDR3 is built from 12 residues. Deletions cut 6 bases from V and 11 bases from J, with 16 bases between. Per germline, CDR1 MNHNY and CDR2 SVGAGI (reference sequence). The CDR3 is CASSHSGVFAFF. CDR3 in DNA: TGTGCCAGCAGCCACTCAGGGGTGTTCGCTTTCTTT.

The J gene is TRBJ2-1, the V gene TRBV6-1; 7 positions agree with TRBD1. The CDR3 contains 15 residues. The ends lost 2 bases at V and 5 bases at J; junction bases unmatched: 6. The germline V gene encodes CDR1 MNHNS and CDR2 SASEGT. The CDR3 nucleotides read TGTGCCAGCAGTGAACACGGGACAGCCAACAATGAGCAGTTCTTC. Protein product: CASSEHGTANNEQFF.

This chain joins TRBV5-1 and TRBJ1-3; D is undetermined. CDR1 is SGHRS and CDR2 is YFSETQ in the germline V gene. Trimming took 3 bases from V and 0 from J, leaving 13 bases between them. There are 16 residues in the CDR3. The CDR3 DNA is TGCGCCAGCAGCTCCGGGATCTCCAGCTCTGGAAACACCATATATTTT. Protein sequence: CASSSGISSSGNTIYF.

Relative to its sample, this clone is medium-sized. The J gene is TRBJ2-2, the V gene TRBV9; D unclear. V dropped 5 bases and J dropped 6 bases, with 8 bases sitting between them. The CDR3 contains 12 residues. Germline-derived CDR1 and CDR2 are SGDLS and YYNGEE. Here the CDR3 reads CASSPNAGELFF. CDR3 bases: TGTGCCAGCAGTCCTAACGCCGGGGAGCTGTTTTTT.

V usage is TRBV29-1 and J usage is TRBJ2-6, with TRBD1 as a possible D gene (6 bases). Germline loops: CDR1 SQVTM, CDR2 ANQGSEA. The CDR3 spans 16 residues. V was cut by 7 bases and J by 4 bases, with 20 bases left in between. Here the CDR3 DNA reads TGCAGCGCTCTCAGATCCCAGGGGCTCGGGGCCAACGTCCTGACTTTC. Protein product: CSALRSQGLGANVLTF.

The chain has TRBV5-6 and TRBJ1-2; D is unclear. The CDR3 totals 12 residues. The germline gives CDR1 SGHDT, CDR2 YYEEEE. The ends were cut back, 1 base at V and 8 bases at J, with 9 bases in the middle. In nucleotides, the CDR3 is TGTGCCAGCAGCTTGCGGGCCGACGGCTACACCTTC. Translated: CASSLRADGYTF.